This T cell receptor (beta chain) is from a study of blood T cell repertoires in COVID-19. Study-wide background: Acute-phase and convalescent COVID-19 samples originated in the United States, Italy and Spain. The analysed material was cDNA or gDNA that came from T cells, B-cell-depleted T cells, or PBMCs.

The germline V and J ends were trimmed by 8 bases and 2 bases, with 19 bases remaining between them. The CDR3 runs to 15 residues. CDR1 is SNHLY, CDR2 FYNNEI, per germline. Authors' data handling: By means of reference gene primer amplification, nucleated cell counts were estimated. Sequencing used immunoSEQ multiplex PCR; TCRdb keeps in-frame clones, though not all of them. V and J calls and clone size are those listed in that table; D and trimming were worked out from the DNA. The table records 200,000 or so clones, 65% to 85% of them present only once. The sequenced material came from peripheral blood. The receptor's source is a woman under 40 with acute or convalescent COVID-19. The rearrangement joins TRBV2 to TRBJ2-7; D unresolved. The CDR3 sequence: CASSPVLPLAYEQYF. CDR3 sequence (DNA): TGTGCCAGCTCTCCGGTCCTACCGCTGGCCTACGAGCAGTACTTC.